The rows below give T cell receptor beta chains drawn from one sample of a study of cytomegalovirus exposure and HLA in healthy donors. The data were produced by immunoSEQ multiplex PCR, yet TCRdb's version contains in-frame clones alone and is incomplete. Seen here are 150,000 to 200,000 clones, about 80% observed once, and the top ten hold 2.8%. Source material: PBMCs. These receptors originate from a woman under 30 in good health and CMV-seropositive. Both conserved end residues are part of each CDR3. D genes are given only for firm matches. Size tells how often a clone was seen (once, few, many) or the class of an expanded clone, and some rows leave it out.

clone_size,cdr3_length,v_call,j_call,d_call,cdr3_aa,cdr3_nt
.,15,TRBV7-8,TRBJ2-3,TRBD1,CASSQGQVRSDTQYF,TGTGCCAGCAGCCAGGGACAGGTCCGATCCGATACGCAGTATTTT
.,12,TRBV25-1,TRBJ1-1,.,CASSRQNTEAFF,TGTGCCAGCAGCAGACAGAACACTGAAGCTTTCTTT
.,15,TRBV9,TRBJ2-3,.,CASSVGPSVRDTQYF,TGTGCCAGCAGCGTAGGCCCATCGGTCCGCGATACGCAGTATTTT
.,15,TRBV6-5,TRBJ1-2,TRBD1,CASSYQGTGNYGYTF,TGTGCCAGCAGTTACCAAGGGACAGGGAACTATGGCTACACCTTC
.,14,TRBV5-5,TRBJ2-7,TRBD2,CASSPGGATYEQYF,TGTGCCAGCAGCCCCGGGGGGGCCACCTACGAGCAGTACTTC
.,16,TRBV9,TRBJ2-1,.,CASSGAGLSSYNEQFF,TGTGCCAGCAGCGGAGCAGGGTTAAGCTCCTACAATGAGCAGTTCTTC
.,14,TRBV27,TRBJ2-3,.,CASSAGIGVDTQYF,TGTGCCAGCAGTGCGGGTATAGGAGTGGATACGCAGTATTTT
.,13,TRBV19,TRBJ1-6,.,CASSTDRNSPLHF,TGTGCCAGTAGTACTGACAGAAATTCACCCCTCCACTTT
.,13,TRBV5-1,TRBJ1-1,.,CASSVGQNTEAFF,TGCGCCAGCAGCGTCGGACAGAACACTGAAGCTTTCTTT
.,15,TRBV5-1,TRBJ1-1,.,CASSPGRKPDTEAFF,TGCGCCAGCAGCCCTGGGAGAAAACCTGACACTGAAGCTTTCTTT
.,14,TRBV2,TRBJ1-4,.,CASEGGTTNEKLFF,TGTGCCAGCGAGGGAGGAACAACTAATGAAAAACTGTTTTTT
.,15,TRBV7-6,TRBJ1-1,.,CASSLAPGVWGEAFF,TGTGCCAGCAGCTTAGCCCCGGGGGTGTGGGGTGAAGCTTTCTTT
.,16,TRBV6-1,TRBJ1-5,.,CASSERWGGMGQPQHF,TGTGCCAGCAGTGAAAGGTGGGGGGGTATGGGACAGCCCCAGCATTTT
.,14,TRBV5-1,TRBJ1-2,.,CASSLAFLSYGYTF,TGCGCCAGCAGCTTGGCCTTTTTGAGCTATGGCTACACCTTC
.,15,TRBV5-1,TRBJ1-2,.,CASSLGTAINYGYTF,TGCGCCAGCAGCTTGGGGACAGCGATTAACTATGGCTACACCTTC
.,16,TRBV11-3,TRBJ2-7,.,CASSSSGSRAAYEQYF,TGTGCCAGCAGCTCTTCTGGCTCGCGGGCGGCCTACGAGCAGTACTTC
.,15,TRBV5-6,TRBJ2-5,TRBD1,CASSWGTGGSETQYF,TGTGCCAGCAGCTGGGGGACAGGGGGGTCAGAGACCCAGTACTTC
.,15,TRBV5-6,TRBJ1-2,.,CASSLTRTDIFGYTF,TGTGCCAGCAGCTTGACCCGGACAGACATATTTGGCTACACCTTC
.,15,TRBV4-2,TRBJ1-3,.,CASGVGGTSGNTIYF,TGTGCCTCCGGGGTGGGTGGCACGAGCGGAAACACCATATATTTT
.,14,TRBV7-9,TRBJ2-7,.,CASSTRQKNYEQYF,TGTGCCAGCAGCACCCGACAGAAAAACTACGAGCAGTACTTC
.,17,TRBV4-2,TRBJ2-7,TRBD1,CASSQQEAGTATYEQYF,TGTGCCAGCAGCCAACAAGAAGCCGGGACAGCTACCTACGAGCAGTACTTC
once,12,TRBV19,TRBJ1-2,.,CASTPSGWGYTF,TGTGCCAGTACCCCGTCGGGTTGGGGCTACACCTTC
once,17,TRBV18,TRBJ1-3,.,CASSMLEGDGSGNTIYF,TGTGCCAGCTCAATGCTTGAGGGGGACGGCTCTGGAAACACCATATATTTT
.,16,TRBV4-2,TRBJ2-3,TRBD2,CASSATLAGGLDTQYF,TGTGCCAGCAGCGCAACACTAGCGGGGGGGTTAGATACGCAGTATTTT
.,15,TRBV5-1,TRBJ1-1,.,CASSRTVGDTTEAFF,TGCGCCAGCAGCAGAACGGTAGGGGACACCACTGAAGCTTTCTTT
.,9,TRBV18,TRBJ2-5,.,CASPETQYF,TGTGCCAGCCCGGAGACCCAGTACTTC
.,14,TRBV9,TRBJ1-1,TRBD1,CASSAGTANTEAFF,TGTGCCAGCAGCGCCGGGACAGCGAACACTGAAGCTTTCTTT
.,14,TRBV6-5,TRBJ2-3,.,CASSYRGVTDTQYF,TGTGCCAGCAGTTATAGGGGCGTCACAGATACGCAGTATTTT
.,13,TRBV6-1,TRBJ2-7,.,CASRARGPYEQYF,TGTGCCAGCAGAGCCAGGGGTCCCTACGAGCAGTACTTC
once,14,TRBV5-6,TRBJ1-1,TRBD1,CASSQPDRGTEAFF,TGTGCCAGCAGCCAGCCCGACAGGGGCACTGAAGCTTTCTTT
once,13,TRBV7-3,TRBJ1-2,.,CASSAQGYYGYTF,TGTGCCAGCAGCGCACAGGGATACTATGGCTACACCTTC
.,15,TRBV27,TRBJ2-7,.,CASSLGVPGNDEQYF,TGTGCCAGCAGTTTAGGGGTCCCGGGGAATGACGAGCAGTACTTC
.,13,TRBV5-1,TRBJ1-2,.,CASSLGHPEGYTF,TGCGCCAGCAGCTTGGGACACCCTGAGGGCTACACCTTC